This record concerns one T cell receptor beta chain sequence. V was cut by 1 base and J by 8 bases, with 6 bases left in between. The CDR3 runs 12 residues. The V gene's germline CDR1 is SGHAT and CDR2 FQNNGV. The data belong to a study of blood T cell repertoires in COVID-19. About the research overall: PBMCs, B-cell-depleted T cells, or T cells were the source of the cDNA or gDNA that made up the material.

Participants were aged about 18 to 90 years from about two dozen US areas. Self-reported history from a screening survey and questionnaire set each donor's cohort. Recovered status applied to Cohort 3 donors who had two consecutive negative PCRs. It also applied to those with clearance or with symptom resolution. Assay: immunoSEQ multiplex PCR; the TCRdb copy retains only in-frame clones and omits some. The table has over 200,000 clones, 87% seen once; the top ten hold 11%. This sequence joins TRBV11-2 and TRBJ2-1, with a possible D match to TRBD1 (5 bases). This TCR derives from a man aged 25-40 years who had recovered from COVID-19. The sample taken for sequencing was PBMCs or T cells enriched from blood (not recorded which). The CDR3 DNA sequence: TGTGCCAGCAGCTTAGCCAGGGATGAGCAGTTCTTC. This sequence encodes CASSLARDEQFF.